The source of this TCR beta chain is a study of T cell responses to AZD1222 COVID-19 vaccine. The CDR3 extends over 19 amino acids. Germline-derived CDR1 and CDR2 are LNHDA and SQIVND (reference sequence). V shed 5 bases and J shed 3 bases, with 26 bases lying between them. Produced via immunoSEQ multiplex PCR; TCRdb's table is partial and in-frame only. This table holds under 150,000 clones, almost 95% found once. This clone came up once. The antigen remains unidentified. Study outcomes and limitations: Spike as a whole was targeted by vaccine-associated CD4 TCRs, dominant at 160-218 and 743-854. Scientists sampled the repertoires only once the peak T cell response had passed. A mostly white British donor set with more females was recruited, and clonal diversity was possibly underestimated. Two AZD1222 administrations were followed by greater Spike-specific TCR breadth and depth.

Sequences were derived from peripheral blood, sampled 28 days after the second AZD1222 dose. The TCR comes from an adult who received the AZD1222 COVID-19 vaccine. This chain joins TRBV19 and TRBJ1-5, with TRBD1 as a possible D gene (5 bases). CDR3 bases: TGTGCCAGTAGTTCCTCCAGGGTTCCTCTGTCTCGGGCCAATCAGCCCCAGCATTTT. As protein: CASSSSRVPLSRANQPQHF.